The 13 T cell receptor beta chains below were found in one sample sequenced in a study of control samples from healthy donors and cancer patients (dated by TCRdb to about 2020). Libraries came from the immunoSEQ multiplex PCR assay. Held by TCRdb, this immuneACCESS table contains in-frame sequences only and omits some clones. Under half of the omission traces to an unresolved V gene where checked; the cause of the rest is unknown. The sample profile shows about 120,000 clones; approximately 88% of them were found once. Roughly 3.2% of the sample goes to the ten largest clones. The sample consisted of blood. All receptors derive from a man aged 35-49 years in good health.

This clone was found once. J is TRBJ2-3 and V is TRBV1; the tabulated D call, TRBD2, remains unverified against the DNA. TRBV1 is reported as a pseudogene. The CDR3 contains 16 residues. The CDR3 bases are TGCACCAGCAGCCCTGGGACTAGCGGGGACACAGATACGCAGTATTTT. Protein product: CTSSPGTSGDTDTQYF.

The chain recombines TRBV7-8 with TRBJ2-1; TRBD2 might be the D (7 bases). Germline loops: CDR1 SGHVS, CDR2 FQNEAQ. This CDR3 spans 15 amino acids. Trimming cost V 5 bases and J 9 bases, with 20 bases left between them. The CDR3 loop is CASSRVGGHPAEQFF. DNA for the CDR3: TGTGCCAGCAGCCGAGTGGGGGGGCACCCCGCTGAGCAGTTCTTC. Filled out from reference TRBV7-8 and TRBJ2-1, the complete variable domain reads GAGVSQSPRYKVAKRGQDVALRCDPISGHVSLFWYQQALGQGPEFLTYFQNEAQLDKSGLPSDRFFAERPEGSVSTLKIQRTQQEDSAVYLCASSRVGGHPAEQFFGPGTRLTVL.

This clone was detected only a few times. The chain has TRBV14 and TRBJ1-2, with D perhaps matching TRBD1 (6 bases). The CDR3 is made up of 15 amino acids. In germline, CDR1 is SGHDN, CDR2 FVKESK. Trimming cost V 2 bases and J 0 bases, with 10 bases left between them. CDR3 sequence: CASSQQGQANYGYTF. The CDR3 DNA reads as TGTGCCAGCAGCCAACAGGGGCAAGCTAACTATGGCTACACCTTC. Combining the CDR3 with reference TRBV14 and TRBJ1-2 gives the whole variable domain EAGVTQFPSHSVIEKGQTVTLRCDPISGHDNLYWYRRVMGKEIKFLLHFVKESKQDESGMPNNRFLAERTGGTYSTLKVQPAELEDSGVYFCASSQQGQANYGYTFGSGTRLTVV.

This chain uses TRBV6-4 with TRBJ2-3; D not certain. The CDR3 runs to 14 residues. The ends were cut back, 2 bases at V and 4 bases at J, with 10 bases in the middle. Germline lookup yields CDR1 MRHNA and CDR2 SNTAGT. For the CDR3, the DNA is TGTGCCAGCAGTGACGAGTTAGGGTCAGATACGCAGTATTTT. It encodes CASSDELGSDTQYF.

The chain has TRBV3-1 (or the pseudogene TRBV3-2) and TRBJ1-2; no firm D call. CDR1 is LGHDT, CDR2 YNNKEL, per germline (reference sequence). Trimming removed 1 base from V and 6 bases from J, with 12 bases in between. This CDR3 region has 14 residues. The CDR3 DNA sequence: TGTGCCAGCAGCCAAGTGGCGGGGAGGAATGGCTACACCTTC. Translation: CASSQVAGRNGYTF.

The CDR3 DNA sequence: TGCGCCAGCAGCTTGGCCTACACAGGGACCTACGAGCAGTACTTC. Residues: CASSLAYTGTYEQYF. The J gene is TRBJ2-7, the V gene TRBV5-1; weak D call: TRBD1 (6 bases). Trimming stripped 0 bases from V and 2 bases from J, with 12 bases between. Per the germline V gene, CDR1 is SGHRS and CDR2 is YFSETQ. The CDR3 covers 15 residues.

The chain combines TRBV9 with TRBJ1-2; D gene uncertain. This CDR3 has 14 amino acids. Trimming pared 1 base from V and 2 bases from J, leaving 9 bases between. CDR1 is SGDLS, CDR2 YYNGEE, per germline. The CDR3 is CASSVTDGNYGYTF. Here the CDR3 DNA reads TGTGCCAGCAGCGTAACGGACGGGAACTATGGCTACACCTTC.

The chain joins TRBV19 to TRBJ2-4; possible D gene TRBD2, 7 bases. This CDR3 spans 15 amino acids. Trimming cost V 5 bases and J 3 bases, with 14 bases left between them. Germline V gene sequence: CDR1 LNHDA, CDR2 SQIVND (reference sequence). As DNA, the CDR3 is TGTGCCAGTAGTGAGGGGGGGATAGTCAAAAACATTCAGTACTTC. Its protein is CASSEGGIVKNIQYF.

The rearrangement joins TRBV7-3 to TRBJ2-2; D is undetermined. The V and J ends lost 6 bases and 7 bases respectively, with 9 bases between them. The CDR3 has 12 residues. Germline values: CDR1 SGHTA, CDR2 FQGTGA. CDR3 loop: CASRRTGGELFF. CDR3 DNA: TGTGCCAGCAGGCGGACCGGCGGGGAGCTGTTTTTT.

The rearrangement joins TRBV3-1 (or the pseudogene TRBV3-2) to TRBJ1-5; D might be TRBD1 (5 bases). In germline, CDR1 is LGHDT, CDR2 YNNKEL (reference sequence). V gave up 4 bases and J gave up 6 bases, with 13 bases separating them. The length of the CDR3 is 14 residues. The CDR3 sequence: CASSRGTGGQPQHF. DNA of the CDR3: TGTGCCAGCAGCCGCGGGACGGGGGGTCAGCCCCAGCATTTT.

The sample holds one count of this clone. The chain recombines TRBV4-2 with TRBJ2-7; TRBD2 agrees at 7 bases. In germline, CDR1 is LGHNA, CDR2 YNFKEQ. The CDR3 extends over 13 amino acids. Unmatched junction bases numbered 12, after V lost 3 bases and J lost 13 bases. This chain's CDR3 is CASSHLTRAGEYF. The CDR3 bases are TGTGCCAGCAGCCACCTCACGAGGGCGGGGGAATACTTC.

The chain has TRBV9 and TRBJ1-1; 10 positions agree with TRBD1. The CDR3 consists of 16 residues. The V gene end was trimmed by 4 bases and the J gene end by 0 bases; junction bases not matched to a gene: 6. CDR1 SGDLS and CDR2 YYNGEE come from the germline V gene. CDR3 nucleotide sequence: TGTGCCAGCAGCCCCACGGGACAGGGGTTGAACACTGAAGCTTTCTTT. It translates to CASSPTGQGLNTEAFF.

The J gene is TRBJ1-1, the V gene TRBV9, with TRBD1 matching over 10 bases. From germline, CDR1 is SGDLS and CDR2 YYNGEE. The CDR3 loop spans 16 amino acids. V lost 0 bases, J lost 3 bases, and 5 bases stayed unmatched. The chain's CDR3 is CASSVAPGTGDTEAFF. The CDR3 DNA is TGTGCCAGCAGCGTAGCCCCCGGGACAGGGGACACTGAAGCTTTCTTT.